This T cell receptor (beta chain) was identified in a study of beta chain features in type 1 diabetes. Isolated RNA was reverse transcribed in full, so expressed TCRB transcripts were sequenced. For naive, central memory and regulatory T cell samples, reads averaged around 3.8 million. This table comes from immunoSEQ multiplex PCR, and its TCRdb copy is limited to in-frame clones, with some not included. The sample carries hundreds of thousands of clones, approximately 30% recorded once. A heparinised blood draw that averaged about 0.11 L was obtained once from each donor. Purity of each sorted population was above 98%. CDR1 and CDR2 from the germline V gene are LNHDA and SQIVND (reference sequence). V was shortened by 2 bases and J by 5 bases, with 12 bases between the two germline ends. This CDR3 is built from 14 residues.

The TCR comes from a young man in good health. The chain couples TRBV19 to TRBJ2-5; no clear D. The sample was naive CD4+ T cells from blood. CDR3 coding DNA: TGTGCCAGTAGTATAACTCCCCCGACGGAGACCCAGTACTTC. The encoded protein is CASSITPPTETQYF.